These 26 T cell receptor beta chains were sequenced from one sample in a study of T-cell reconstitution after alpha-beta-depleted transplantation in children. The TCRbeta library was prepared with unique molecular identifiers. One entry per CDR3 protein, called by TCRdb with MiXCR from the PCR reads. The table lists 600,000 to 700,000 distinct CDR3 sequences, around 13% of them singletons. This specimen was PBMCs, taken before TCRalphabeta/CD19-depleted stem cell transplant. The receptors here all came from a girl aged 2-10 years with congenital amegakaryocytic thrombocytopenia, due to receive a stem cell transplant.

The chain joins TRBV28 to TRBJ1-4; 12 bases align to TRBD1. This CDR3 region has 17 residues. Losses at the gene ends were 5 bases for V and 8 bases for J; bases not matched to a gene: 12. Germline assignment: CDR1 MDHEN and CDR2 SYDVKM. CDR3 protein: CASSRVPGQGAPEKLFF. The CDR3 DNA reads as TGTGCCAGCAGTCGAGTCCCGGGACAGGGGGCGCCCGAAAAACTGTTTTTT.

In this sample, this clonotype turned up a few times. J is TRBJ1-2 and V is TRBV28; D unclear. The CDR3 has 13 residues. The germline V gene encodes CDR1 MDHEN and CDR2 SYDVKM. V was pared by 4 bases and J by 6 bases, with 12 bases between. CDR3 sequence reads: CASSWAVQDGYTF. The CDR3 DNA is TGTGCCAGCAGTTGGGCCGTCCAAGATGGCTACACCTTC.

At least ten counts were recorded for this clonotype. The chain uses TRBV20-1 and TRBJ2-1; possibly TRBD2 for D (5 bases). The germline V and J ends were trimmed by 0 bases and 4 bases, with 13 bases remaining between them. The CDR3 loop spans 15 amino acids. Germline lookup yields CDR1 DFQATT and CDR2 SNEGSKA (reference sequence). The CDR3 reads CSARDAADMYNEQFF. The CDR3 bases are TGCAGTGCTAGAGATGCAGCGGATATGTACAATGAGCAGTTCTTC.

There are a few counts of this clonotype. J is TRBJ1-2 and V is TRBV27, with D perhaps TRBD1 (5 bases). Looked up from germline, CDR1 is MNHEY and CDR2 is SMNVEV (reference sequence). The V gene lost 1 base and the J gene lost 8 bases, with 11 bases spanning the gap. This CDR3 spans 13 amino acids. The CDR3: CASSLFQGQGYTF. For the CDR3, the DNA is TGTGCCAGCAGTTTATTTCAGGGTCAGGGCTACACCTTC.

Comments on this clonotype: A much larger clone differs from this one at a single base, so this may be a read error. The J gene is TRBJ2-2, the V gene TRBV28; D is unclear. This CDR3 has 15 amino acids. Trimming removed 5 bases from V and 6 bases from J, with 16 bases in between. Germline assignment: CDR1 MDHEN and CDR2 SYDVKM. The CDR3 DNA reads TGTGCCAGCAGTCTTAGGTTGCTATTCGCCGGGGAGCTGTTTTTT. The encoded protein is CASSLRLLFAGELFF.

CDR3: CSAWDRVSYNEQFF. CDR3 DNA sequence: TGCAGTGCTTGGGACAGGGTCTCCTACAATGAGCAGTTCTTC. The J gene is TRBJ2-1, the V gene TRBV20-1; 9 bases are a match to TRBD1. Germline-derived CDR1 and CDR2 are DFQATT and SNEGSKA (reference sequence). V lost 5 bases to trimming and J lost 0 bases; unmatched junction nucleotides: 2. The CDR3 runs to 14 residues.

This clonotype was detected ten times or more. The rearrangement links TRBV6-5 to TRBJ1-4, with D uncertain. V dropped 2 bases and J dropped 8 bases, with 15 bases sitting between them. The CDR3 covers 15 residues. Per the germline V gene, CDR1 is MNHEY and CDR2 is SVGAGI. CDR3: CASSYGAFGREKLFF. The CDR3 nucleotides are TGTGCCAGCAGTTACGGAGCGTTTGGGAGGGAAAAACTGTTTTTT.

A remark on this clonotype: It may be a read error: a sequence one base away is much more abundant. The chain joins TRBV11-1 to TRBJ2-5; possible D gene TRBD2, 6 bases. This CDR3 region has 15 residues. Germline CDR1 and CDR2: SGHAT and FQDESV (reference sequence). The CDR3 is CASTIAGSGQKTQYF. CDR3 DNA: TGTGCCAGCACCATCGCGGGGTCAGGCCAAAAGACCCAGTACTTC.

The rearrangement joins TRBV12-5 to TRBJ2-5; D is unclear. CDR1 is LGHNT, CDR2 FRNRAP, per germline. The CDR3 consists of 12 residues. V was shortened by 3 bases and J by 5 bases, with 7 bases between the two germline ends. The CDR3 sequence is CASGLGLETQYF. In DNA, the CDR3 is TGTGCTAGTGGTTTAGGTTTGGAGACCCAGTACTTC.

This clonotype was recorded only once. A much larger clone lies a single base off, so this may be a read error. The chain couples TRBV11-2 to TRBJ2-3, with D possibly matching TRBD2 (6 bases). CDR1 and CDR2 (germline): SGHAT, FQNNGV. The CDR3 totals 19 residues. The CDR3 DNA sequence: TGTGCCAGCAGCTTAGATTTCCTCGCGTTTTCAACTAGCACAGATACGCCGTATTTT. As protein: CASSLDFLAFSTSTDTPYF.

The gene calls are TRBV5-1 and TRBJ2-7, with D unresolved. This CDR3 region has 15 residues. Germline lookup yields CDR1 SGHRS and CDR2 YFSETQ. The V end lost 2 bases, the J end lost 3 bases, and 15 bases lay between the germline ends. CDR3 protein: CASSLRAPSHYEQYF. The CDR3 DNA is TGCGCCAGCAGCTTACGGGCCCCGAGTCACTACGAGCAGTACTTC.

This clonotype appeared a few times. The chain uses TRBV20-1 and TRBJ2-4; D tentatively reads TRBD1 or TRBD2 (6 bases each). The CDR3 runs 16 residues. Per germline, CDR1 DFQATT and CDR2 SNEGSKA (reference sequence). V was trimmed by 6 bases and J by 2 bases, leaving 20 bases between them. This chain's CDR3 is CSAPLVGGASKNIQYF. In DNA form, the CDR3 reads TGCAGTGCCCCTTTGGTGGGGGGCGCTTCCAAAAACATTCAGTACTTC.

CDR3 sequence reads: CSAKVGTQPQHF. The CDR3 bases are TGCAGTGCCAAGGTCGGGACCCAGCCCCAGCATTTT. The V gene is TRBV20-1, the J gene TRBJ1-5; D possibly corresponds to TRBD1 (5 bases). The V gene lost 6 bases and the J gene lost 7 bases, with 13 bases spanning the gap. The CDR3 contains 12 residues. Germline V gene sequence: CDR1 DFQATT, CDR2 SNEGSKA (reference sequence).

This clonotype was detected ten times or more. The chain recombines TRBV20-1 with TRBJ2-2; 11 nucleotides match TRBD1. This CDR3 contains 13 residues. With 5 bases clipped from V and 7 bases from J, the junction kept 3 bases outside the gene matches. Looked up from germline, CDR1 is DFQATT and CDR2 is SNEGSKA (reference sequence). Here the CDR3 DNA reads TGCAGTGCTTGGGACAGGGGGGGCGGGGAGCTGTTTTTT. This translates into CSAWDRGGGELFF.

The rearrangement links TRBV13 to TRBJ2-1, with 11 bases matching TRBD2. This CDR3 is 17 amino acids long. V trimming: 5 bases; J trimming: 1 base; junction bases outside the gene matches: 7. Germline V gene lookup returns CDR1 PRHDT and CDR2 FYEKMQ (reference sequence). The DNA for the CDR3 is TGTGCCAGCAGCGCTCGACTAGCGGGAATTTCCTACAATGAGCAGTTCTTC. Translating it yields CASSARLAGISYNEQFF.

This clonotype came up many times. The rearrangement uses TRBV11-2 and TRBJ1-1, with TRBD1 matching 8 bases. After removal of 1 base from V and 3 bases from J, the junction contained 4 bases not matched to a gene. CDR1 is SGHAT, CDR2 FQNNGV, per germline. The CDR3 loop spans 15 amino acids. The CDR3 coding sequence is TGTGCCAGCAGCTTAGGGACAGGGTACCACACTGAAGCTTTCTTT. Translation: CASSLGTGYHTEAFF.

This clonotype was seen repeatedly, ten times or more. CDR3 amino acids: CASSFGPGTSFSDEQFF. In DNA form, the CDR3 reads TGTGCCAGCAGCTTCGGGCCCGGGACTAGTTTTTCCGATGAGCAGTTCTTC. The chain joins TRBV7-2 to TRBJ2-1, with 8 bases fitting TRBD2. This CDR3 contains 17 residues. V lost 3 bases to trimming and J lost 8 bases; unmatched junction nucleotides: 15. Germline V gene data show CDR1 as SGHTA and CDR2 as FQGNSA.

This clonotype was seen a handful of times. V gene TRBV11-1 combines with J gene TRBJ2-7; weak D call: TRBD2 (6 bases). The CDR3 spans 14 residues. V gave up 3 bases and J gave up 1 base, with 10 bases separating them. CDR1 is SGHAT, CDR2 FQDESV, per germline (reference sequence). Written as DNA, the CDR3 is TGTGCCAGCAGCTTTGACGGGAGATCCTACGAGCAGTACTTC. Translating it yields CASSFDGRSYEQYF.

This clonotype turned up a few times. This chain uses TRBV13 with TRBJ2-6; D is undetermined. CDR3 length equals 18 residues. CDR1 PRHDT and CDR2 FYEKMQ come from the germline V gene (reference sequence). Trimming stripped 0 bases from V and 3 bases from J, with 15 bases between. CDR3 bases: TGTGCCAGCAGCTTAGGTAGACAAGCGAGGTTTGGGGCCAACGTCCTGACTTTC. It translates to CASSLGRQARFGANVLTF. The whole variable domain, filled in from reference TRBV13 and TRBJ2-6, reads AAGVIQSPRHLIKEKRETATLKCYPIPRHDTVYWYQQGPGQDPQFLISFYEKMQSDKGSIPDRFSAQQFSDYHSELNMSSLELGDSALYFCASSLGRQARFGANVLTFGAGSRLTVL.

The table lists this clonotype with a few counts. V and J are TRBV5-8 and TRBJ2-5; D is unresolved. Germline V gene data show CDR1 as SGHTS and CDR2 as YDEGEE. V lost 0 bases, J lost 5 bases, and 11 bases lay in between. The CDR3 spans 14 residues. The CDR3 is CASSLVRNVETQYF. CDR3 bases: TGTGCCAGCAGCTTGGTCCGGAACGTGGAGACCCAGTACTTC.

This clonotype was observed a handful of times. This chain uses TRBV21-1 with TRBJ2-3; the tabulated D call, TRBD2, remains unverified against the DNA. TRBV21-1 is flagged as a pseudogene. The CDR3 consists of 23 residues. The CDR3 sequence is CASSKAPPGALAGAQGVPDTQYF. CDR3 in DNA: TGTGCCAGCAGCAAAGCCCCCCCGGGAGCACTAGCGGGCGCTCAAGGCGTCCCAGATACGCAGTATTTT.

The genes are TRBV5-1 and TRBJ2-3, with unresolved D. The CDR3 runs 15 residues. From germline, CDR1 is SGHRS and CDR2 YFSETQ. The ends were cut back, 1 base at V and 3 bases at J, with 12 bases in the middle. CDR3 coding DNA: TGCGCCAGCAGCTTGCCCCCAACAAGTACAGATACGCAGTATTTT. Its protein product is CASSLPPTSTDTQYF.

The chain is built from TRBV30 and TRBJ2-1, with 8 bases that match TRBD2. The junction had 4 bases not matched to a gene; V was cut back by 0 bases and J by 6 bases. The CDR3 sequence is 14 residues long. Per the germline V gene, CDR1 is GTSNPN and CDR2 is SVGIG (reference sequence). This CDR3 is CAWSVAGLGNEQFF. The CDR3 DNA is TGTGCCTGGAGTGTAGCGGGACTAGGCAATGAGCAGTTCTTC.

This clonotype was counted many times. V gene TRBV6-2 or TRBV6-3 combines with J gene TRBJ1-2; TRBD1 might be the D (5 bases). Trimming took 6 bases from V and 5 from J, leaving 10 bases between them. CDR1 and CDR2 from the germline V gene are MNHEY and SVGEGT. This CDR3 contains 12 residues. CDR3: CASRTETYGYTF. For the CDR3, the DNA is TGTGCCAGCAGGACAGAGACGTATGGCTACACCTTC.

The rearrangement uses TRBV14 and TRBJ2-1; 16 nucleotides align to TRBD2. The V segment lost 4 bases and the J segment 10 bases; nucleotides outside the gene matches: 10. In germline, CDR1 is SGHDN, CDR2 FVKESK. The CDR3 contains 17 residues. CDR3 loop: CASSPPGLAGGVREQFF. In DNA form, the CDR3 reads TGTGCCAGCAGCCCGCCGGGACTAGCGGGAGGGGTTCGGGAGCAGTTCTTC.

The rearrangement uses TRBV18 and TRBJ2-2; 10 bases match TRBD2. The germline gives CDR1 KGHSH, CDR2 LQKENI. With 1 base clipped from V and 2 bases from J, the junction kept 13 bases outside the gene matches. The CDR3 covers 20 residues. The CDR3 is CASSPRGIPSGGDNTGELFF. Here the CDR3 DNA reads TGTGCCAGCTCACCACGAGGAATTCCTAGCGGGGGAGATAACACCGGGGAGCTGTTTTTT.